What follows describes a single TCR beta chain. Original data processing: Reference gene primer amplification yielded estimated nucleated cell counts. Measured with immunoSEQ multiplex PCR; TCRdb has only the in-frame clones, and not every one. V and J calls and clone size are those listed in that table; D and trimming were worked out from the DNA. Among around 400,000 clones, 89% were seen once, and the ten largest hold roughly 1.2%. The sample originates from a study of blood T cell repertoires in COVID-19. Whole-study context: Sites in the United States, Italy and Spain provided acute and convalescent COVID-19 samples. Nucleic acid was either cDNA or gDNA, and it came from T cells, B-cell-depleted T cells, or PBMCs.

V was clipped by 4 bases and J by 7 bases; unmatched bases: 6. This CDR3 is 14 amino acids long. From germline, CDR1 is MNHEY and CDR2 SVGAGI. Material: peripheral blood. The gene calls are TRBV6-5 and TRBJ2-2, with TRBD1 identical over 7 bases. The receptor was isolated from a man aged 35 to 55 with acute or convalescent COVID-19. The CDR3 reads CASSWDRGFGELFF. CDR3 in DNA: TGTGCCAGCAGTTGGGACAGAGGTTTCGGGGAGCTGTTTTTT.